Sequencing of this T cell receptor (beta chain) was carried out in a study of cytomegalovirus exposure and HLA in healthy donors. As to this clone: No antigen is known for it.

13 Jbeta primers and 60 Vbeta primers were used for the PCR. Sequencing was performed with immunoSEQ multiplex PCR; in TCRdb, only in-frame clones are kept and a portion is missing. The sample lists about 130,000 clones; just over 70% were seen once. Study-wide results and limits: Previously analyzed data showed that most TCR beta V segments were productive at a frequency of about 90% or about 30%. Associated with cytomegalovirus, according to the listing, were fewer than 200 TCR beta chains. Later analysis revealed greater clonal expansion in HLA-associated TCR beta chains than in equally common others. In vitro confirmation showed a few CMV-associated chains to be CMV antigen specific.

The CDR3 runs to 13 residues. V lost 10 bases to trimming and J lost 8 bases, with 18 bases between them. Germline loops: CDR1 SNHLY, CDR2 FYNNEI. The J gene is TRBJ2-1, the V gene TRBV2; possibly TRBD2 for D (5 bases). This TCR was recovered from a woman between 55 and 75 years old in good health and CMV-seropositive. Sequencing used PBMCs. CDR3 sequence: CATLRAVLDEQFF. Here the CDR3 DNA reads TGTGCCACCTTGCGGGCCGTTTTGGATGAGCAGTTCTTC.